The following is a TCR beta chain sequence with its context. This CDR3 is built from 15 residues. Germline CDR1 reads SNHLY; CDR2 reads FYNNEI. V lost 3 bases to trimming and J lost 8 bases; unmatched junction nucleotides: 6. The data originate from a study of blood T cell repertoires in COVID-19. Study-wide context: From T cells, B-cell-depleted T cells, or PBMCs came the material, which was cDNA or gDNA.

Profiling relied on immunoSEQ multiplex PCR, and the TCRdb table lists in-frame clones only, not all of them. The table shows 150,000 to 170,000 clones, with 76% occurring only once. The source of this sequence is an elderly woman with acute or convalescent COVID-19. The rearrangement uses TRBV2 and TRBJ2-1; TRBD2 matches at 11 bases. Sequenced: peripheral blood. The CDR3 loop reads CASSDSGRAFDEQFF. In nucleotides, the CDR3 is TGTGCCAGCAGTGATAGCGGGAGGGCCTTTGATGAGCAGTTCTTC.